This TCR beta chain emerged from a study of T cell responses to AZD1222 COVID-19 vaccine. About this clone: Its specificity is not known.

Study results and limitations: The donors showed a predominance of white British ancestry and of females, with possible underestimation of clonal diversity. Spike-specific TCR breadth rose after two AZD1222 doses, and depth rose as well. Across the whole spike, CD4 TCRs peaked at regions 160-218 and 743-854.

Here immunoSEQ multiplex PCR was the method, and the copy in TCRdb shows in-frame clones only, minus some. The data contain approximately 130,000 clones, approximately 90% of them singletons. Germline loops: CDR1 MNHNY, CDR2 SVGAGI (reference sequence). The junction had 7 bases not matched to a gene; V was cut back by 5 bases and J by 8 bases. The CDR3 totals 14 residues. Sequencing used peripheral blood, obtained on day 0 of AZD1222 vaccination. This clonotype originated in an adult in good health. The V call is TRBV6-6, the J call TRBJ1-4; 8 bases are a match to TRBD1. CDR3 DNA sequence: TGTGCCAGCAGTCCAGGGGGCAGTCGGGAAAAACTGTTTTTT. The encoded protein is CASSPGGSREKLFF.